These 32 T cell receptor beta chains were sequenced from one sample in a study of cytomegalovirus exposure and HLA in healthy donors. Method: immunoSEQ multiplex PCR; TCRdb's copy keeps in-frame clones and lacks some. The table includes around 190,000 clones, 75% to 90% detected once. The sample comprised PBMCs. These receptor sequences come from a man between 18 and 35 years old in good health and CMV-seropositive.

This clone was picked up one time. The chain combines TRBV11-2 with TRBJ1-2; 9 nucleotides match TRBD1. Losses at the gene ends were 1 base for V and 5 bases for J; bases not matched to a gene: 8. Germline V lookup: CDR1 SGHAT, CDR2 FQNNGV. The CDR3 totals 16 residues. DNA for the CDR3: TGTGCCAGCAGCTTAGCCACAGGGGGCTTCCGTTATGGCTACACCTTC. This encodes CASSLATGGFRYGYTF.

The chain couples TRBV18 to TRBJ2-2, with 9 positions matching TRBD2. V shed 11 bases, J shed 5 bases, and the junction held 12 bases outside the gene matches. The CDR3 extends over 15 amino acids. Germline V gene lookup returns CDR1 KGHSH and CDR2 LQKENI. DNA of the CDR3: TGTGCCGGAACCGCAACCCTAGCGGGAACCGGGGAGCTGTTTTTT. Protein: CAGTATLAGTGELFF.

This chain joins TRBV27 and TRBJ1-1; the match to TRBD1 covers 9 bases. V gave up 5 bases and J gave up 1 base; unmatched junction bases: 5. CDR1 is MNHEY and CDR2 is SMNVEV in the germline V gene (reference sequence). The CDR3 is 15 residues long. The DNA for the CDR3 is TGTGCCAGCAGTAACACGACAGGGGGGAACACTGAAGCTTTCTTT. Translating it yields CASSNTTGGNTEAFF.

The chain couples TRBV25-1 to TRBJ2-1; no definite D call. The CDR3 has 11 amino acids. The germline V gene has CDR1 MGHDK and CDR2 SYGVNS. V lost 5 bases and J 3 bases, leaving 2 bases between the germline ends. CDR3 coding DNA: TGTGCCAGCAGTCTCTACAATGAGCAGTTCTTC. Amino acid sequence: CASSLYNEQFF.

The CDR3 spells CASSTGPGRAGELFF. As DNA, the CDR3 is TGTGCCAGCTCGACAGGGCCCGGGCGGGCCGGGGAGCTGTTTTTT. V is TRBV27 and J is TRBJ2-2; TRBD1 matches at 7 bases. CDR3 size: 15 residues. V shed 8 bases, J shed 6 bases, and the junction held 12 bases outside the gene matches. The germline V gene has CDR1 MNHEY and CDR2 SMNVEV (reference sequence).

In this sample, this clone turned up a few times. The rearrangement uses TRBV30 and TRBJ1-1; weak D call: TRBD1 (5 bases). The germline V gene has CDR1 GTSNPN and CDR2 SVGIG (reference sequence). V lost 1 base and J 1 base, leaving 13 bases between the germline ends. CDR3 size: 15 residues. The CDR3 sequence: CAWSERQGSNTEAFF. In nucleotides, the CDR3 is TGTGCCTGGAGTGAGAGGCAGGGATCGAACACTGAAGCTTTCTTT.

The genes are TRBV2 and TRBJ2-6, with a possible D match to TRBD1 (6 bases). Trimming shortened V by 6 bases and J by 1 base, and 13 bases separated the two germline ends. This CDR3 spans 16 amino acids. In germline, CDR1 is SNHLY, CDR2 FYNNEI. The CDR3: CASSGDRSSGANVLTF. The DNA of the CDR3 is TGTGCCAGCAGCGGAGACAGGTCGTCTGGGGCCAACGTCCTGACTTTC.

The genes are TRBV28 and TRBJ2-7, with D possibly being TRBD2 (6 bases). Looked up from germline, CDR1 is MDHEN and CDR2 is SYDVKM. V was pared by 4 bases and J by 3 bases, with 7 bases between. This CDR3 contains 12 residues. In nucleotides, the CDR3 is TGTGCCAGCAGTTACGGGGGCTACGAGCAGTACTTC. Its translation: CASSYGGYEQYF.

The chain combines TRBV10-1 with TRBJ2-3; the D gene is possibly TRBD2 (6 bases). With 3 bases removed from V and 1 base from J, the gap between germline ends came to 11 bases. Germline V CDR1 and CDR2: WNHNN, SYGVQD (reference sequence). The CDR3 length is 15 residues. The CDR3 DNA is TGCGCCAGCAGTGACAACCCGGGGGGCACAGATACGCAGTATTTT. It translates to CASSDNPGGTDTQYF.

CDR3 nucleotides: TGTGCCATCAGTGAGTCTGGGGGCAGGGGTGAGACCCAGTACTTC. Translated, it gives CAISESGGRGETQYF. The J gene is TRBJ2-5, the V gene TRBV10-3; the D gene is possibly TRBD1 (6 bases). V shed 0 bases and J shed 5 bases, with 13 bases lying between them. CDR1 is ENHRY, CDR2 SYGVKD, per germline. CDR3 length equals 15 residues.

The genes are TRBV10-3 and TRBJ1-2; maybe TRBD1 (6 bases). The germline V and J ends were trimmed by 5 bases and 7 bases, with 11 bases remaining between them. The CDR3 has 12 amino acids. The germline CDR1 and CDR2 sequences are ENHRY and SYGVKD. In DNA form, the CDR3 reads TGTGCCATCAGTAAACAGGGTCGTGGCTACACCTTC. It encodes CAISKQGRGYTF.

V gene TRBV9 combines with J gene TRBJ2-7; possible D gene TRBD2, 5 bases. CDR3 length equals 16 residues. Trimming shortened V by 4 bases and J by 2 bases, and 19 bases separated the two germline ends. CDR1 is SGDLS, CDR2 YYNGEE, per germline. The CDR3 DNA is TGTGCCAGCAGCTATTCTCCGGGATTAGACCCCTACGAGCAGTACTTC. It codes for CASSYSPGLDPYEQYF. Looking up the rest from reference TRBV9 and TRBJ2-7 gives the full variable domain: DSGVTQTPKHLITATGQRVTLRCSPRSGDLSVYWYQQSLDQGLQFLIQYYNGEERAKGNILERFSAQQFPDLHSELNLSSLELGDSALYFCASSYSPGLDPYEQYFGPGTRLTVT.

This clone was seen a single time. The chain uses TRBV30 and TRBJ1-1, with 12 bases aligning to TRBD1. Germline-derived CDR1 and CDR2 are GTSNPN and SVGIG (reference sequence). This CDR3 comprises 14 residues. The junction had 2 bases not matched to a gene; V was cut back by 2 bases and J by 4 bases. The CDR3 protein is CAWSLGQGATEAFF. The CDR3 coding sequence is TGTGCCTGGAGTTTGGGACAGGGGGCCACTGAAGCTTTCTTT.

This clone was seen a few times. The chain joins TRBV11-3 to TRBJ1-3; D uncertain. V lost 4 bases to trimming and J lost 2 bases, with 3 bases between them. This CDR3 is built from 12 residues. CDR1 and CDR2 (germline): SGHNT, YENEEA. The CDR3 here is CASSSAGNTIYF. Written as DNA, the CDR3 is TGTGCCAGCAGCTCAGCTGGAAACACCATATATTTT.

The rearrangement uses TRBV6-1 and TRBJ2-5; 9 bases align to TRBD1. Germline CDR1 and CDR2: MNHNS and SASEGT. The CDR3 length is 15 residues. Trimming cost V 6 bases and J 2 bases; bases outside gene matches: 7. CDR3 sequence reads: CASRDRGRTQETQYF. CDR3 sequence (DNA): TGTGCCAGCAGGGACAGGGGTCGGACTCAAGAGACCCAGTACTTC.

The rearrangement joins TRBV29-1 to TRBJ2-7; no clear D. The CDR3 sequence is 13 residues long. Trimming removed 0 bases from V and 0 bases from J, with 6 bases in between. Germline CDR1 and CDR2: SQVTM and ANQGSEA. The CDR3 bases are TGCAGCGTTGAAGACAGGTTCTCCTACGAGCAGTACTTC. Its translation is CSVEDRFSYEQYF.

The chain couples TRBV30 to TRBJ1-1; D uncertain. The V gene's germline CDR1 is GTSNPN and CDR2 SVGIG (reference sequence). This CDR3 contains 14 residues. With 0 bases removed from V and 0 bases from J, the gap between germline ends came to 8 bases. CDR3 in amino acids: CAWSVPAMNTEAFF. The CDR3 region has the DNA TGTGCCTGGAGTGTTCCTGCGATGAACACTGAAGCTTTCTTT.

This chain connects TRBV15 to TRBJ2-3; TRBD1 matches at 9 bases. Looked up from germline, CDR1 is LNHNV and CDR2 is YYDKDF (reference sequence). The CDR3 length is 13 residues. V shed 9 bases and J 3 bases; nucleotides not matched to a gene: 4. This chain's CDR3 is CATGTGRTDTQYF. CDR3 DNA sequence: TGTGCCACTGGGACAGGGAGGACAGATACGCAGTATTTT. The full variable domain, with the rest looked up from reference TRBV15 and TRBJ2-3, is DAMVIQNPRYQVTQFGKPVTLSCSQTLNHNVMYWYQQKSSQAPKLLFHYYDKDFNNEADTPDNFQSRRPNTSFCFLDIRSPGLGDTAMYLCATGTGRTDTQYFGPGTRLTVL.

This chain connects TRBV27 to TRBJ2-1; weak D call: TRBD2 (6 bases). The CDR3 runs to 14 residues. Trimming removed 2 bases at V and 7 bases at J, with 12 bases between. Germline CDR1 MNHEY, CDR2 SMNVEV (reference sequence). In DNA form, the CDR3 reads TGTGCCAGCAGTTTAGGGACTCAAGGGAATGAGCAGTTCTTC. Translating it yields CASSLGTQGNEQFF.

The V gene is TRBV9, the J gene TRBJ2-7; 9 bases align to TRBD1. The CDR3 is made up of 15 amino acids. J lost 5 bases, V lost 3 bases, and 9 bases had no gene match. Germline loops: CDR1 SGDLS, CDR2 YYNGEE. Here the CDR3 reads CASSGTGTGRHEQYF. CDR3 DNA sequence: TGTGCCAGCAGCGGAACCGGGACAGGGAGGCACGAGCAGTACTTC. Supplemented by reference TRBV9 and TRBJ2-7, the full variable domain reads DSGVTQTPKHLITATGQRVTLRCSPRSGDLSVYWYQQSLDQGLQFLIQYYNGEERAKGNILERFSAQQFPDLHSELNLSSLELGDSALYFCASSGTGTGRHEQYFGPGTRLTVT.

The chain is built from TRBV28 and TRBJ1-6; D is unclear. V lost 2 bases, J lost 0 bases, and 5 bases lay in between. The CDR3 loop spans 15 amino acids. Germline V gene data show CDR1 as MDHEN and CDR2 as SYDVKM. This CDR3 reads CASSLVSSYNSPLHF. The CDR3 DNA sequence: TGTGCCAGCAGTTTAGTGAGCTCCTATAATTCACCCCTCCACTTT. Looking up the rest from reference TRBV28 and TRBJ1-6 gives the full variable domain: DVKVTQSSRYLVKRTGEKVFLECVQDMDHENMFWYRQDPGLGLRLIYFSYDVKMKEKGDIPEGYSVSREKKERFSLILESASTNQTSMYLCASSLVSSYNSPLHFGNGTRLTVT.

The chain joins TRBV2 to TRBJ1-5; D perhaps matches TRBD1 (6 bases). Germline values: CDR1 SNHLY, CDR2 FYNNEI. Trimming removed 5 bases from V and 9 bases from J, with 14 bases in between. The CDR3 runs 13 residues. DNA for the CDR3: TGTGCCAGCAGTACAGGGTTAACTCGGCCCCAGCATTTT. Encoded protein: CASSTGLTRPQHF.

The chain couples TRBV30 to TRBJ2-7; 8 bases line up with TRBD2. Germline values: CDR1 GTSNPN, CDR2 SVGIG (reference sequence). Unmatched junction bases numbered 4, after V lost 1 base and J lost 2 bases. The CDR3 loop spans 14 amino acids. CDR3 sequence (DNA): TGTGCCTGGAGTGAACCAGCGGGAGCCTACGAGCAGTACTTC. Translating it yields CAWSEPAGAYEQYF. Based on the CDR3 plus reference TRBV30 and TRBJ2-7, the full variable domain is SQTIHQWPATLVQPVGSPLSLECTVEGTSNPNLYWYRQAAGRGLQLLFYSVGIGQISSEVPQNLSASRPQDRQFILSSKKLLLSDSGFYLCAWSEPAGAYEQYFGPGTRLTVT.

This sequence joins TRBV4-1 and TRBJ1-3; D is ambiguous. The V end was cut by 7 bases, the J end by 4 bases, with 17 bases between. The CDR3 runs 15 residues. From germline, CDR1 is MGHRA and CDR2 YSYEKL. CDR3 residues: CASKLDSDPGNTIYF. CDR3 DNA: TGCGCCAGCAAGTTAGACTCAGACCCCGGAAACACCATATATTTT.

This chain connects TRBV28 to TRBJ2-6; D is unclear. The CDR3 has 15 residues. V was trimmed by 2 bases and J by 2 bases, leaving 7 bases between them. The V gene's germline CDR1 is MDHEN and CDR2 SYDVKM. CDR3 sequence (DNA): TGTGCCAGCAGTTTAACTGTCCCTGGGGCCAACGTCCTGACTTTC. This gives the protein CASSLTVPGANVLTF.

The chain has TRBV30 and TRBJ1-1, with 7 bases identical to TRBD1. J was trimmed by 7 bases and V by 2 bases; bases with no gene match: 16. This CDR3 region has 16 residues. The V gene's germline CDR1 is GTSNPN and CDR2 SVGIG (reference sequence). CDR3 sequence reads: CAWSSWDRPTNDEAFF. CDR3 DNA sequence: TGTGCCTGGAGTTCCTGGGACAGACCCACGAACGATGAAGCTTTCTTT.

The chain couples TRBV7-9 to TRBJ1-1; a possible D gene is TRBD1 (5 bases). CDR3 size: 17 residues. The germline gives CDR1 SEHNR, CDR2 FQNEAQ (reference sequence). Trimming removed 5 bases from V and 5 bases from J, with 24 bases in between. The DNA for the CDR3 is TGTGCCAGCAGCCAAGGGCTTATAGGAGGGGAGGGAACTGAAGCTTTCTTT. Translated: CASSQGLIGGEGTEAFF.

The V gene is TRBV2, the J gene TRBJ2-5, with a tentative D call TRBD1 (6 bases). Per the germline V gene, CDR1 is SNHLY and CDR2 is FYNNEI. The CDR3 has 15 residues. Deletions cut 3 bases from V and 1 base from J, with 12 bases between. CDR3 coding DNA: TGTGCCAGCAGTGAGGGCAGGGGCGTCCAAGAGACCCAGTACTTC. The encoded protein is CASSEGRGVQETQYF.

This clone appeared a few times. V and J are TRBV27 and TRBJ1-5, with 7 bases lining up with TRBD1. The CDR3 extends over 16 amino acids. CDR1 and CDR2 (germline): MNHEY, SMNVEV (reference sequence). The J segment lost 5 bases and the V segment lost 3 bases, leaving 10 bases of the junction unmatched. CDR3 DNA: TGTGCCAGCAGTTTGTCCTCCTCGACAGGGTATCAGCCCCAGCATTTT. This encodes CASSLSSSTGYQPQHF.

The CDR3 DNA follows: TGCGCCAGCAGTGAGGACAGGGCGGGCGGCTACACCTTC. It encodes CASSEDRAGGYTF. This chain uses TRBV10-1 with TRBJ1-2; 7 bases match TRBD1. Per the germline V gene, CDR1 is WNHNN and CDR2 is SYGVQD (reference sequence). Trimming removed 2 bases from V and 8 bases from J; junction bases left unmatched: 5. The CDR3 is 13 residues long.

The chain carries TRBV19 and TRBJ1-5, with 7 nucleotides matching TRBD1. V trimming: 5 bases; J trimming: 0 bases; junction bases outside the gene matches: 4. The CDR3 has 15 residues. Germline CDR1 is LNHDA and CDR2 is SQIVND (reference sequence). The CDR3 DNA follows: TGTGCCAGTAGTGCGGGGACAGTTAGCAATCAGCCCCAGCATTTT. It specifies CASSAGTVSNQPQHF.

J is TRBJ1-2 and V is TRBV28, with 8 bases fitting TRBD1. The length of the CDR3 is 16 residues. V lost 1 base, J lost 2 bases, and 6 bases stayed unmatched. Per the germline V gene, CDR1 is MDHEN and CDR2 is SYDVKM. The CDR3 protein is CASSLSPRDRNYGYTF. CDR3 nucleotides: TGTGCCAGCAGTTTATCTCCACGGGACAGGAACTATGGCTACACCTTC.